This TCR beta chain was obtained from a study of blood T cell repertoires in COVID-19. Method: immunoSEQ multiplex PCR; TCRdb's copy keeps in-frame clones and lacks some. The sample lists tens of thousands of clones, about three quarters occurring once. In regard to this clone: A junction end diverges from the germline sequence, so it may reflect a read error. The identical CDR3 is also encoded by other nucleotide sequences in the sample.

The germline V gene has CDR1 LGHNT and CDR2 FRNRAP. This CDR3 comprises 15 residues. The sequenced sample consisted of peripheral blood. This clonotype was obtained from a woman aged 70-85 years with acute or convalescent COVID-19. The chain couples TRBV12-5 to TRBJ2-1, with 8 bases aligning to TRBD1. CDR3 bases: TGCGCTAGTGGCAAAGGGACAGGTTCGATCGATGAGCAGTTCTTC. Protein product: CASGKGTGSIDEQFF.